Reported below is one T cell receptor (beta chain). Its cognate antigen has yet to be identified. No base quality information exists; no much larger clone differs at one position. This specimen comes from a study of identical twins (dated by TCRdb to about 2016). With respect to the entire study: TCR alpha and beta repertoires from monozygotic twins, unrelated adults of various ages and cord blood were deep-sequenced to test whether fetal clonotypes persist. Replicate twin experiments were performed at different times using different library preparation protocols to rule out contamination. Study-wide conclusions, independent of this receptor: Fewer insertions were carried by abundant cord blood beta clonotypes, a similar but weaker trend appeared in young adult naive repertoires, and no such trend appeared in memory repertoires. Zero-insertion analyses could be partly confounded by invariant T cells such as MAIT and iNKT, although diverse VJ usage argued against such confounding for most clonotypes. Recombination models systematically underestimated out-of-frame TCR alpha sharing in monozygotic twins but agreed with sharing between unrelated individuals. Conclusions relied on cross-sectional statistical analysis, since the same donors could not be followed over many years. Compared with coincidental sharing between unrelated individuals, out-of-frame TCR alpha sequences shared between twins had an excess of sequences with low generation probability. The excess sharing between twins in beta out-of-frame sequences was weaker because fewer shared sequences reduced the signal-to-noise ratio.

Library preparation was by 5' RACE. These reads were obtained on an Illumina HiSeq 2000. Template switching introduced a universal primer binding site; the final cDNA contained a unique molecular identifier, enabling accurate counting of TCR cDNA molecules. Specific primers in the conserved constant-segment region were used to synthesize first-strand cDNA for the TCR alpha and beta chains. To control for contamination, every cDNA library carried two barcodes: a SMART-Mk sample barcode plus Illumina barcodes. TruSeq adapter sequences along with Illumina sample barcodes were introduced in two successive PCR steps. Sequencing of the TCR alpha and beta cDNA libraries was done on the Illumina HiSeq platform using custom primers. Processing in the source paper ran as follows. Raw reads were processed with MiGEC to extract unique molecular identifiers, and MiXCR was used to determine CDR3 positions. Recombination models were inferred per individual with the repgenHMM and IGoR tools using an EM algorithm. Shared clonotype analysis was performed with the tcR package in R, normalizing sharing by the product of cloneset sizes. Out-of-frame nonproductive sequences were analyzed to study raw recombination free of thymic and clonal selection effects. TCRdb reworked the public reads: Q25 trimming with fastp, MiXCR clone assembly, productive beta chains retained. CDR3 protein sequences are deduplicated, and each keeps its most common genes and DNA. The V and J calls and clone size are TCRdb's, not the authors'. Here the sample has some 250,000 distinct CDR3 sequences; more than 9.5% occur a single time. The biggest ten clones account for about 3.9% of the sample.

Including the terminal cysteine and phenylalanine, the CDR3 comprises 11 residues. This entry keeps only the CDR3 DNA: 33 bases, framed from base 1. V drops 6 bases and J drops 9 bases, leaving 6 bases in between. The germline V gene yields SNHLY for CDR1 and FYNNEI for CDR2. All donors were healthy Caucasians. Three pairs of female monozygotic twins, all aged roughly 18 to 29 years, were included in the twin cohort. Miltenyi CD45RO+ enrichment and human naive T-cell isolation kits were used to isolate memory (CD45RO+) and naive T cells from PBMC. The sample also formed part of further work on yellow fever vaccine responses in identical twins. The second study's authors report: The authors reported that the T cell response to vaccination in identical twins appeared partly convergent and partly personalized. In identical twins, the study followed T cell clones that responded to the vaccine with precision.

The TCR comes from a woman aged 18-29 years in good health. What was sequenced was memory (CD45RO+) T cells sorted from blood. Read against the paper, the sample's cell subset or site label means: CD45RO+ enriched T cells. Here the chain combines TRBV2 and TRBJ1-6, with the D gene uncertain. The CDR3 in this case is CASRIGSPLHF. The nucleotide sequence reads as follows: TGTGCCAGCAGGATAGGTTCACCCCTCCACTTT.